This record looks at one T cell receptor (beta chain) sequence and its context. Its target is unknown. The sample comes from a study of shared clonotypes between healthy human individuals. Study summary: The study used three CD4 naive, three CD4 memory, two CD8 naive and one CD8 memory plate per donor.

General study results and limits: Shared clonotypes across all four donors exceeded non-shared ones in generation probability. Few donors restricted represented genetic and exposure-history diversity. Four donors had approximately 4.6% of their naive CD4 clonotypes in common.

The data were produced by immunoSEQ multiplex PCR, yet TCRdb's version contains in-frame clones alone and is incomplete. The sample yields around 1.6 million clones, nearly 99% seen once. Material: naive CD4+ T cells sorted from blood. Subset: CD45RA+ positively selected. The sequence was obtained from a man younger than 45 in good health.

CDR3 nucleotides: TGTGCCAGCAGCTTAAGCCTGAACACCGGGGAGCTGTTTTTT. This encodes CASSLSLNTGELFF. The chain has TRBV7-8 and TRBJ2-2; D uncertain. CDR3 size: 14 residues. CDR1 is SGHVS and CDR2 is FQNEAQ in the germline V gene. Trimming took off 2 bases at V and 1 base at J, with 5 bases between the two ends.